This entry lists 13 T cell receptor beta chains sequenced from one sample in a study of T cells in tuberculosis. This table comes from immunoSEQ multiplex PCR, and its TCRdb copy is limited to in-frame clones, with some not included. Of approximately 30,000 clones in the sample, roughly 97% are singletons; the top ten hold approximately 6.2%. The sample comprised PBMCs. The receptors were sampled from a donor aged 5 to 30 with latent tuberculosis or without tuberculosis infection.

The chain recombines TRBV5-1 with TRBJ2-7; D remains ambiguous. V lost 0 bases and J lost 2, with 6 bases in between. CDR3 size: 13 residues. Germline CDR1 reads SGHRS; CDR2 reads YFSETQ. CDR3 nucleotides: TGCGCCAGCAGCTTGGCAGATACCTACGAGCAGTACTTC. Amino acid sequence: CASSLADTYEQYF.

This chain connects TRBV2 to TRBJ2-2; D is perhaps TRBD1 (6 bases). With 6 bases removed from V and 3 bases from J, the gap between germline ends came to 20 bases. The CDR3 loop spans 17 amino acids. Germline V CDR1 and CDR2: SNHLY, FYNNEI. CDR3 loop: CASSTQVMAGDTGELFF. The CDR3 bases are TGTGCCAGCAGCACTCAGGTGATGGCAGGGGACACCGGGGAGCTGTTTTTT. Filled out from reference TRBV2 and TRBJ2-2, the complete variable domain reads EPEVTQTPSHQVTQMGQEVILRCVPISNHLYFYWYRQILGQKVEFLVSFYNNEISEKSEIFDDQFSVERPDGSNFTLKIRSTKLEDSAMYFCASSTQVMAGDTGELFFGEGSRLTVL.

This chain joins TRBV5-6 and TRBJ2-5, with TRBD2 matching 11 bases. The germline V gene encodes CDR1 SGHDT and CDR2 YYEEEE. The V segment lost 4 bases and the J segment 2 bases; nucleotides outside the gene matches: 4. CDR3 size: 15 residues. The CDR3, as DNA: TGTGCCAGCAGCCCGGGACTAGCGGTACAAGAGACCCAGTACTTC. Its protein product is CASSPGLAVQETQYF.

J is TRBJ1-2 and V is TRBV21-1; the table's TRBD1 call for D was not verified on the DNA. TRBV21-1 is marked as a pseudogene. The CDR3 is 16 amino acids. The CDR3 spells CASSKELLHDRDGYTF. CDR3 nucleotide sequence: TGTGCCAGCAGCAAAGAGCTTTTGCACGACAGGGATGGCTACACCTTC.

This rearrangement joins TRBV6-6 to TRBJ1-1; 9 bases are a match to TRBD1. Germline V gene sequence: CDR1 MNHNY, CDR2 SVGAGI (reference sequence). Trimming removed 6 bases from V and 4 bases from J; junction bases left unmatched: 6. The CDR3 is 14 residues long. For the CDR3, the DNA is TGTGCCAGCAGAAAACAGGGGGCCGGCACTGAAGCTTTCTTT. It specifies CASRKQGAGTEAFF.

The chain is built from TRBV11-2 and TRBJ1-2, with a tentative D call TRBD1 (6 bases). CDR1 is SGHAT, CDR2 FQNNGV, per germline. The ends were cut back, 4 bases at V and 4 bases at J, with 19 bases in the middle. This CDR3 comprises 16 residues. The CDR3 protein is CASSSQGPPVLYGYTF. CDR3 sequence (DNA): TGTGCCAGCAGCTCACAGGGACCGCCAGTACTCTATGGCTACACCTTC.

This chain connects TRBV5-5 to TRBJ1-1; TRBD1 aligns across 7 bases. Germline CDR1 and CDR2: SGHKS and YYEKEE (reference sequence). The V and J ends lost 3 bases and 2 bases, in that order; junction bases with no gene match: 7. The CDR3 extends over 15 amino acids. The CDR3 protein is CASSSLGTVNTEAFF. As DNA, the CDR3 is TGTGCCAGCAGCTCACTCGGGACAGTCAACACTGAAGCTTTCTTT.

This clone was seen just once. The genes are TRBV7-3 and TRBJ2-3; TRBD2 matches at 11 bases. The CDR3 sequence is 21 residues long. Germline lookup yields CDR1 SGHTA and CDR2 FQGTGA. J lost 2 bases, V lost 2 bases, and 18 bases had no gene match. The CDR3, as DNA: TGTGCCAGCAGCTTAGGTCATGGGGTCTGGGGGACTAGCGGATACACAGATACGCAGTATTTT. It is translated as CASSLGHGVWGTSGYTDTQYF.

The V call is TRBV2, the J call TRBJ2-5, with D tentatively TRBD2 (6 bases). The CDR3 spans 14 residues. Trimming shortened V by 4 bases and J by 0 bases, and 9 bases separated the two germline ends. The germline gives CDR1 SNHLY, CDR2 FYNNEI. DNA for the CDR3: TGTGCCAGCAGTGGCGGGACCCACCAAGAGACCCAGTACTTC. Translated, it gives CASSGGTHQETQYF.

CDR3 amino acids: CASSKKTSFSYEQYF. In DNA form, the CDR3 reads TGTGCCAGCAGTAAAAAGACTAGCTTCTCCTACGAGCAGTACTTC. The V and J genes are TRBV6-5 and TRBJ2-7; 7 positions match TRBD2. The V gene's germline CDR1 is MNHEY and CDR2 SVGAGI. Losses at the gene ends were 5 bases for V and 0 bases for J; bases not matched to a gene: 7. This CDR3 spans 15 amino acids.

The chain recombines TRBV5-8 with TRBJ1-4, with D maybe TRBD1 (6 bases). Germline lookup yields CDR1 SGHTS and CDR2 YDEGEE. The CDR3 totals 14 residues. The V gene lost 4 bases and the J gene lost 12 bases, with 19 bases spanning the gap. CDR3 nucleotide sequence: TGTGCCAGCAGCCCCTACGGCCAGGGGAGGGAACTGTTTTTT. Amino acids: CASSPYGQGRELFF. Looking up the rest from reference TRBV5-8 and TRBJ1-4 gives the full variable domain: EAGVTQSPTHLIKTRGQQATLRCSPISGHTSVYWYQQALGLGLQFLLWYDEGEERNRGNFPPRFSGRQFPNYSSELNVNALELEDSALYLCASSPYGQGRELFFGSGTQLSVL.

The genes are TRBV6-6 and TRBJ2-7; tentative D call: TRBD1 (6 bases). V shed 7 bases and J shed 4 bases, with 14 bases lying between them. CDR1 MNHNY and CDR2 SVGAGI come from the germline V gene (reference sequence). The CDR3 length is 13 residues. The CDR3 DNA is TGTGCCAGCACCCCGGTTGGACAGTACGAGCAGTACTTC. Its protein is CASTPVGQYEQYF.

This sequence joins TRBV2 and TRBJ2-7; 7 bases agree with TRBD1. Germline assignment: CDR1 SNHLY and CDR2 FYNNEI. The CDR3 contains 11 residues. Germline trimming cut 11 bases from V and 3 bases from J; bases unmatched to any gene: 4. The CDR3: CAGRQGYEQYF. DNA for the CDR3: TGTGCCGGAAGACAGGGCTACGAGCAGTACTTC. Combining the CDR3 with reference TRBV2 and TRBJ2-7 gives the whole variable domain EPEVTQTPSHQVTQMGQEVILRCVPISNHLYFYWYRQILGQKVEFLVSFYNNEISEKSEIFDDQFSVERPDGSNFTLKIRSTKLEDSAMYFCAGRQGYEQYFGPGTRLTVT.